This T cell receptor beta chain was obtained from a study of radiotherapy plus CTLA-4 blockade in lung cancer. Study-level background: Patients showed objective responses in roughly 19% of cases and disease control in roughly 31%. Study observations and caveats: How blood T cell clones changed early, along with interferon-beta, reportedly forecast response best. Expansion in blood of tumor-derived TCR clones was seen after radiotherapy plus ipilimumab.

Profiling relied on immunoSEQ multiplex PCR, and the TCRdb table lists in-frame clones only, not all of them. Here the sample spans about 97,000 clones, approximately 75% being singletons. V gave up 4 bases and J gave up 7 bases, with 13 bases separating them. The CDR3 has 13 amino acids. Germline V lookup: CDR1 LNHDA, CDR2 SQIVND (reference sequence). As to this clone: Its antigen is currently unknown.

Patients had chemo-refractory metastatic non-small-cell lung cancer and received focal radiation plus CTLA-4 blockade that used ipilimumab. The genes are TRBV19 and TRBJ1-2; possibly TRBD1 for D (5 bases). The clonotype originates from a human donor with non-small cell lung cancer who had a partial response to radiotherapy plus ipilimumab. Some clones in this sample may be carry-over from other donors' samples. The sample in question was peripheral blood, obtained from a patient treated with radiotherapy plus ipilimumab. CDR3 loop: CASSKGPRGGYTF. In nucleotides, the CDR3 is TGTGCCAGTAGTAAGGGGCCGCGGGGTGGCTACACCTTC.